What follows are 10 T cell receptor beta chains derived from one specimen sequenced in a study of cytomegalovirus exposure and HLA in healthy donors. The primer mix had 60 Vbeta and 13 Jbeta primers. The data were produced by immunoSEQ multiplex PCR, yet TCRdb's version contains in-frame clones alone and is incomplete. The sample has 150,000 or so clones; roughly 78% are singletons. Sequencing was carried out using PBMCs. These TCRs come from a man younger than 35 in good health and CMV-seropositive.

V usage is TRBV27 and J usage is TRBJ2-7, with 9 nucleotides matching TRBD1. The germline gives CDR1 MNHEY, CDR2 SMNVEV (reference sequence). The CDR3 has 18 amino acids. Germline trimming cut 4 bases from V and 4 bases from J; bases unmatched to any gene: 17. The CDR3 bases are TGTGCCAGCAGTTACACCATCATACCGGGACAGGGTGGTTACGAGCAGTACTTC. It is translated as CASSYTIIPGQGGYEQYF.

In its sample, this clone was seen a few times. The gene calls are TRBV27 and TRBJ2-2; 7 nucleotides align to TRBD2. Per germline, CDR1 MNHEY and CDR2 SMNVEV (reference sequence). The CDR3 is 17 residues long. V shed 4 bases, J shed 1 base, and the junction held 9 bases outside the gene matches. For the CDR3, the DNA is TGTGCCAGCAGTTCCCTTAGGACTAGGCGGAACACCGGGGAGCTGTTTTTT. Protein: CASSSLRTRRNTGELFF.

CDR3 protein: CASSYVGTDGIGEQYF. The CDR3 region has the DNA TGTGCCAGCAGCTACGTGGGGACAGACGGGATTGGGGAGCAGTACTTC. The gene calls are TRBV11-2 and TRBJ2-7; 7 bases are a match to TRBD1. V was clipped by 4 bases and J by 7 bases; unmatched bases: 16. CDR1 and CDR2 from the germline V gene are SGHAT and FQNNGV. The CDR3 runs to 16 residues.

The chain is built from TRBV9 and TRBJ1-1; 7 bases align to TRBD1. Germline V gene data show CDR1 as SGDLS and CDR2 as YYNGEE. The CDR3 totals 18 residues. Unmatched junction bases numbered 13, after V lost 0 bases and J lost 2 bases. The CDR3 coding sequence is TGTGCCAGCAGCGTAGTGGTAGGGACAGAGGGGATCAACACTGAAGCTTTCTTT. As protein: CASSVVVGTEGINTEAFF.

The genes are TRBV6-5 and TRBJ1-4; TRBD1 aligns across 7 bases. In germline, CDR1 is MNHEY, CDR2 SVGAGI. After removal of 0 bases from V and 8 bases from J, the junction contained 6 bases not matched to a gene. The CDR3 sequence is 15 residues long. The CDR3 protein is CASSYSRQGKEKLFF. CDR3 nucleotide sequence: TGTGCCAGCAGTTACTCGAGACAGGGAAAGGAAAAACTGTTTTTT.

This rearrangement joins TRBV13 to TRBJ1-1; D might be TRBD1 (6 bases). V was cut by 5 bases and J by 3 bases, with 13 bases left in between. Germline-derived CDR1 and CDR2 are PRHDT and FYEKMQ (reference sequence). The CDR3 contains 14 residues. The CDR3 DNA reads as TGTGCCAGCAGCCCCACCGGACAGCACACTGAAGCTTTCTTT. The encoded protein is CASSPTGQHTEAFF.

This clone has just one count. CDR3 protein: CASTSHISGAFF. The CDR3 region has the DNA TGTGCCAGCACCTCACATATATCAGGAGCTTTCTTT. The chain employs TRBV5-6 and TRBJ1-1, with no clear D. CDR3 length: 12 residues. V gave up 6 bases and J gave up 10 bases, with 16 bases separating them. Germline values: CDR1 SGHDT, CDR2 YYEEEE.

The chain couples TRBV14 to TRBJ1-2; D possibly corresponds to TRBD1 (5 bases). The V gene lost 3 bases and the J gene lost 3 bases, with 14 bases spanning the gap. CDR1 SGHDN and CDR2 FVKESK come from the germline V gene. This CDR3 is 15 amino acids long. CDR3 nucleotides: TGTGCCAGCAGCCATTATAGGGGCGCGGACTATGGCTACACCTTC. Translated, it gives CASSHYRGADYGYTF.

This clone has a single count. As DNA, the CDR3 is TGTGCCAGCAGTTTATCCGTTCGCGCAACTCTACACAATGAGCAGTTCTTC. The encoded protein is CASSLSVRATLHNEQFF. The genes are TRBV28 and TRBJ2-1; D is undetermined. Germline values: CDR1 MDHEN, CDR2 SYDVKM. The CDR3 contains 17 residues. V lost 1 base and J 5 bases, leaving 18 bases between the germline ends.

The rearrangement uses TRBV7-9 and TRBJ1-5; 7 bases agree with TRBD1. The trim removed 6 bases at V and 4 bases at J, leaving 6 bases unmatched. This CDR3 is 14 amino acids long. Germline CDR1 and CDR2: SEHNR and FQNEAQ (reference sequence). CDR3 loop: CASSRTGWNQPQHF. The CDR3 bases are TGTGCCAGCAGTCGGACAGGTTGGAATCAGCCCCAGCATTTT.